The TCR beta chain under discussion was sequenced for a study of cytomegalovirus exposure and HLA in healthy donors. Findings and limits, study-wide: Earlier results showed most TCR beta V segments being productive about 87% or about 30% of the time.

Trimming pared 7 bases from V and 4 bases from J, leaving 14 bases between. This CDR3 comprises 14 residues. Per the germline V gene, CDR1 is MDHEN and CDR2 is SYDVKM. The primer mix had 60 Vbeta and 13 Jbeta primers. Profiling relied on immunoSEQ multiplex PCR, and the TCRdb table lists in-frame clones only, not all of them. The data show 160,000 or so clones, over 75% seen once. To note about this clone: Its antigen is unknown.

The sequencing sample was made of PBMCs. The sequence was collected from a man aged 45 to 65 in good health and CMV-seropositive. The chain recombines TRBV28 with TRBJ1-5, with no clear D. The DNA of the CDR3 is TGTGCCAGCATCGCGGGTCCCCCTAATCAGCCCCAGCATTTT. This sequence encodes CASIAGPPNQPQHF.